Following are 3 T cell receptor beta chains from one sample sequenced in a study of OX40 agonist ivuxolimab in advanced cancers. This table comes from immunoSEQ multiplex PCR, and its TCRdb copy is limited to in-frame clones, with some not included. The repertoire holds over 60,000 clones, approximately 80% seen once, with 2.4% in the top ten. This material consisted of CD4+ or CD8+ T cells sorted from blood, taken in a trial of the OX40 agonist ivuxolimab. The receptors derive from an adult with an advanced solid tumor such as melanoma, head and neck, liver or kidney cancer.

The rearrangement links TRBV27 to TRBJ1-6; 7 bases agree with TRBD1. Germline loops: CDR1 MNHEY, CDR2 SMNVEV (reference sequence). The CDR3 totals 17 residues. The V and J ends lost 1 base and 10 bases, in that order; junction bases with no gene match: 13. The CDR3 loop reads CASSLLSRQGGTSPLHF. The DNA of the CDR3 is TGTGCCAGCAGTTTATTATCCCGACAGGGCGGTACATCACCCCTCCACTTT.

The chain employs TRBV9 and TRBJ1-6, with 7 bases fitting TRBD1. This CDR3 has 17 amino acids. The germline V gene encodes CDR1 SGDLS and CDR2 YYNGEE. The V segment lost 4 bases and the J segment 0 bases; nucleotides outside the gene matches: 7. The CDR3 bases are TGTGCCAGCAGCCCTACAGGGGTTAGCTCCTATAATTCACCCCTCCACTTT. As protein: CASSPTGVSSYNSPLHF.

The rearrangement links TRBV5-1 to TRBJ1-1; 9 nucleotides line up with TRBD1. The CDR3 consists of 16 residues. The V segment lost 0 bases and the J segment 3 bases; nucleotides outside the gene matches: 6. Germline CDR1 SGHRS, CDR2 YFSETQ. The CDR3, as DNA: TGCGCCAGCAGCTTGGACGGGACAGGGCCCTACACTGAAGCTTTCTTT. It specifies CASSLDGTGPYTEAFF.